The 12 T cell receptor beta chains below come from one sample, sequenced in a study of T cells in Graves' hyperthyroidism and ophthalmopathy. Amplification yielded TCR beta CDR3 regions, with RNA transcripts as the source. During a first-round RT-PCR of the TCR CDR3, the HTBI primer set was used. TCRdb fed the multiplex PCR reads into MiXCR, producing one record per CDR3 protein. The sample lists approximately 740,000 distinct CDR3 sequences, around 15% occurring once. Source material: blood. These receptors all stem from a woman between 18 and 29 years old with Graves' hyperthyroidism.

This clonotype showed up just a few times. The chain carries TRBV27 and TRBJ2-3; 8 nucleotides line up with TRBD2. This CDR3 is built from 17 residues. CDR1 is MNHEY and CDR2 is SMNVEV in the germline V gene (reference sequence). V lost 4 bases and J lost 2; bases outside the gene matches: 11. CDR3 sequence: CASSSTSLAEPTDTQYF. Written as DNA, the CDR3 is TGTGCCAGCAGTTCAACATCACTAGCGGAGCCCACAGATACGCAGTATTTT.

This clonotype occurred a few times. CDR3 amino acids: CSAREEGSYNSPLHF. Written as DNA, the CDR3 is TGCAGTGCTAGAGAAGAGGGCTCCTATAATTCACCCCTCCACTTT. V gene TRBV20-1 combines with J gene TRBJ1-6; D ambiguous. Germline loops: CDR1 DFQATT, CDR2 SNEGSKA (reference sequence). The CDR3 is 15 amino acids. Trimming stripped 0 bases from V and 0 bases from J, with 6 bases between.

CDR3: CASSHGGKFSGNTIYF. The CDR3 DNA is TGTGCCAGCAGTCATGGGGGGAAATTCTCTGGAAACACCATATATTTT. The chain uses TRBV28 and TRBJ1-3, with D tentatively TRBD1 (5 bases). The CDR3 contains 16 residues. The germline V and J ends were trimmed by 5 bases and 0 bases, with 14 bases remaining between them. Germline V gene data show CDR1 as MDHEN and CDR2 as SYDVKM.

The chain recombines TRBV4-2 with TRBJ2-7; D possibly corresponds to TRBD2 (6 bases). Per the germline V gene, CDR1 is LGHNA and CDR2 is YNFKEQ. Trimming left V 4 bases short and J 5 bases short, with 18 bases between. CDR3 length equals 15 residues. This CDR3 reads CASSRRGSTKDEQYF. The CDR3 coding sequence is TGTGCCAGCAGCCGGAGGGGTTCTACTAAGGACGAGCAGTACTTC.

There are a few counts of this clonotype. The rearrangement links TRBV7-9 to TRBJ2-7; TRBD2 matches at 9 bases. CDR3 length: 15 amino acids. V lost 5 bases to trimming and J lost 6 bases; unmatched junction nucleotides: 11. Germline CDR1 and CDR2: SEHNR and FQNEAQ (reference sequence). CDR3 DNA: TGTGCCAGCAGCGGCGGTCTAGCGGGACGGGGCGAGCAGTACTTC. Translation: CASSGGLAGRGEQYF.

The table lists this clonotype with a few counts. The conserved phenylalanine or tryptophan normally closing the CDR3 is absent here, so this likely arose from a read error. The CDR3 sequence is CASTGGGWGYNEQFL. Here the CDR3 DNA reads TGTGCCAGCACCGGTGGGGGATGGGGCTACAATGAGCAGTTCCTC. The chain carries TRBV7-9 and TRBJ2-1; D tentatively fits TRBD1 or TRBD2 (5 bases each). Germline CDR1 SEHNR, CDR2 FQNEAQ (reference sequence). V lost 7 bases and J lost 3, with 16 bases in between. The CDR3 has 15 amino acids.

Ten or more counts support this clonotype. The chain recombines TRBV12-3 or TRBV12-4 with TRBJ2-1, with D possibly matching TRBD2 (6 bases). This CDR3 is 14 amino acids long. V lost 7 bases, J lost 4 bases, and 14 bases lay in between. CDR3 sequence reads: CASNSGAQYNEQFF. The CDR3, as DNA: TGTGCCAGCAATAGCGGAGCCCAATACAATGAGCAGTTCTTC.

This clonotype occurred a few times. The rearrangement links TRBV4-1 to TRBJ1-2; D is ambiguous. The CDR3 is made up of 14 amino acids. V lost 1 base and J 4 bases, leaving 10 bases between the germline ends. The V gene's germline CDR1 is MGHRA and CDR2 YSYEKL. This CDR3 is CASSQVGTSYGYTF. CDR3 sequence (DNA): TGCGCCAGCAGCCAAGTCGGAACAAGCTATGGCTACACCTTC.

At least ten counts were recorded for this clonotype. V gene TRBV28 combines with J gene TRBJ1-1, with 7 bases matching TRBD1. The germline V gene has CDR1 MDHEN and CDR2 SYDVKM. The CDR3 has 17 amino acids. V was clipped by 1 base and J by 2 bases; unmatched bases: 10. This CDR3 is CASSLSFQQGPNTEAFF. For the CDR3, the DNA is TGTGCCAGCAGTTTATCATTCCAACAGGGGCCCAACACTGAAGCTTTCTTT.

This clonotype has a handful of counts. The chain has TRBV5-1 and TRBJ1-1; TRBD1 agrees at 7 bases. J was trimmed by 4 bases and V by 0 bases; bases with no gene match: 3. The germline CDR1 and CDR2 sequences are SGHRS and YFSETQ. The CDR3 loop spans 14 amino acids. CDR3 sequence (DNA): TGCGCCAGCAGCTTGGCCCAGGGGGGCACTGAAGCTTTCTTT. Translation: CASSLAQGGTEAFF.

This clonotype has ten or more counts. The CDR3 sequence is CASSPLEEQYF. Here the CDR3 DNA reads TGTGCCAGCTCACCGCTGGAGGAGCAGTACTTC. V and J are TRBV18 and TRBJ2-7; D is undetermined. Germline V gene lookup returns CDR1 KGHSH and CDR2 LQKENI. The CDR3 consists of 11 residues. Trimming pared 3 bases from V and 7 bases from J, leaving 7 bases between.

The chain carries TRBV4-2 and TRBJ2-1, with 14 bases that match TRBD2. The trim removed 3 bases at V and 9 bases at J, leaving 4 bases unmatched. The CDR3 sequence is 15 residues long. Germline CDR1 is LGHNA and CDR2 is YNFKEQ. Written as DNA, the CDR3 is TGTGCCAGCAGCCAGACTAGCGGGAGGGCCGGTGAGCAGTTCTTC. Translation: CASSQTSGRAGEQFF.